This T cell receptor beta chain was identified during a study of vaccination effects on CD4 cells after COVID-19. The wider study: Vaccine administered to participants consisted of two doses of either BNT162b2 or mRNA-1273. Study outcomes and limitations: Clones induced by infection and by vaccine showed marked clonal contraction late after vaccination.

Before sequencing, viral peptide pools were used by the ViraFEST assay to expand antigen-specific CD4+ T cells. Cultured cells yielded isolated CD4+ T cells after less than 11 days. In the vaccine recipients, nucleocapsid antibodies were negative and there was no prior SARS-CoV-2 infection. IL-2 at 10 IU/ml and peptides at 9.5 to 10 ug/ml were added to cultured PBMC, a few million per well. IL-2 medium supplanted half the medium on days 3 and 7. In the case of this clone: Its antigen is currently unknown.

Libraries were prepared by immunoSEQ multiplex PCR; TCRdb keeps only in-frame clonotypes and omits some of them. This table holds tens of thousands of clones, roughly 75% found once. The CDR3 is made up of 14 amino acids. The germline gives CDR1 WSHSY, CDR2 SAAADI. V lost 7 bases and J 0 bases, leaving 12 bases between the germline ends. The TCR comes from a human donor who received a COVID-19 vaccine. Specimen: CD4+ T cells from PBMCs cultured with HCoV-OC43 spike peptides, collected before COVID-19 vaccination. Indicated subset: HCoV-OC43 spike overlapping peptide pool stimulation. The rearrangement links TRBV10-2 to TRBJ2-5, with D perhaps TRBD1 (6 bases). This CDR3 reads CASKRGTYQETQYF. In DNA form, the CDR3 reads TGCGCCAGCAAGAGGGGGACATACCAAGAGACCCAGTACTTC.